This paragraph covers one T cell receptor beta chain sequence. Its antigen is as yet unknown. With 5 bases clipped from V and 7 bases from J, the junction kept 10 bases outside the gene matches. CDR3 length: 15 residues. Germline CDR1 is SEHNR and CDR2 is FQNEAQ (reference sequence). This entry is derived from a study of PD-1 blockade in classical Hodgkin lymphoma. Clones were sequenced by immunoSEQ multiplex PCR, and TCRdb holds only the in-frame ones, with some missing. Of 49,000 or so clones in the sample, about three quarters were seen once. Findings and limits, study-wide: The authors have not defined what causes the repertoire differences, possibly disease activity or prior therapy.

Every one of the patients relapsed after autologous stem cell transplantation (brentuximab vedotin exposure was variable). This rearrangement joins TRBV7-9 to TRBJ1-1; 10 positions agree with TRBD1. The receptor comes from a human donor with classical Hodgkin lymphoma. Sequenced here: peripheral blood mononuclear cells (PBMCs), sampled before the second cycle of nivolumab. CDR3 protein: CASSLGGTGAIEAFF. As DNA, the CDR3 is TGTGCCAGCAGCCTCGGGGGGACAGGGGCTATTGAAGCTTTCTTT.